This TCR beta chain was recovered during a study of identical twins. One entry per CDR3 protein, called by TCRdb with MiXCR from the 5' RACE reads. The profile shows 500,000 to 600,000 distinct CDR3 sequences, 20% to 25% of them singletons. This CDR3 spans 14 amino acids. The V gene's germline CDR1 is SGDLS and CDR2 YYNGEE. Points on this clonotype: A read error may account for a junction end that differs from germline.

These same data were also listed under a study on T cells expressing NK-cell markers.

Specimen: CD4+ T cells sorted from blood. The TCR was taken from a woman aged 18-35 years in good health. The V gene is TRBV9, the J gene TRBJ2-5, with 7 bases matching TRBD2. CDR3 nucleotides: TGTGCCGGACCGAAGGGTAGCGGGCAAGAGGCCCAGTACTTC. This codes for CAGPKGSGQEAQYF. The variable domain in full, completed from reference TRBV9 and TRBJ2-5, reads DSGVTQTPKHLITATGQRVTLRCSPRSGDLSVYWYQQSLDQGLQFLIQYYNGEERAKGNILERFSAQQFPDLHSELNLSSLELGDSALYFCAGPKGSGQEAQYFGPGTRLLVL.